This TCR beta chain was identified during a study of T cell repertoires in ileal Crohn's disease. This clone was picked up a small number of times. Time point: neoterminal ileum biopsy at postoperative endoscopy, about 6 months after surgery. In germline, CDR1 is SGHRS, CDR2 YFSETQ. The CDR3 has 14 amino acids. Trimming removed 4 bases from V and 4 bases from J, with 14 bases in between. The repertoire was sequenced with immunoSEQ multiplex PCR; TCRdb's copy has only in-frame clones and lacks some. The sample holds some 10,000 clones, around 80% seen once. The J gene is TRBJ1-2, the V gene TRBV5-1; D unresolved. Sequenced material: ileal tissue. The clonotype comes from an adult with Crohn's disease. The CDR3 protein is CASSPPSEAYGYTF. The DNA for the CDR3 is TGCGCCAGCAGCCCGCCATCGGAGGCCTATGGCTACACCTTC.